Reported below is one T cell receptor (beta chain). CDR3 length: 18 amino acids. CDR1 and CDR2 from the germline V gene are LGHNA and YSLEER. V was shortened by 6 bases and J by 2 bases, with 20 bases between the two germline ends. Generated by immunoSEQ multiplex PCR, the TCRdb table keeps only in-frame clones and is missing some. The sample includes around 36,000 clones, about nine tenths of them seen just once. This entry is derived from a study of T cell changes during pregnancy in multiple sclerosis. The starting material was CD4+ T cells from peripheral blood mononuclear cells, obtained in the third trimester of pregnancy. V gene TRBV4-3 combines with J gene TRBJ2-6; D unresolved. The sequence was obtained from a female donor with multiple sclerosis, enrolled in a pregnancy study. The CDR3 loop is CASSREAVRLTGANVLTF. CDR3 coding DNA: TGCGCCAGCAGTCGCGAGGCGGTCCGGCTAACTGGGGCCAACGTCCTGACTTTC.